This T cell receptor beta chain was found in a study of blood T cell repertoires in COVID-19 (TCRdb year 2020). Describing the broader study: Samples covering the acute and convalescent phases of COVID-19 were provided by collaborators in the United States, Italy and Spain. Deeply sampled blood TCRbeta repertoires from subjects exposed to, actively infected with, or recovered from COVID-19 were included in the dataset. The material from the prospective study consisted of cDNA or gDNA derived from T cells, B-cell-depleted T cells, or PBMCs. The repertoires were made available in a free public database intended to serve as a resource for research on the immune response to SARS-CoV-2. Samples came from the ongoing ImmuneRACE study (first 160 participants) plus 1,254 subjects from 6 global collaborators. The sample metadata nearly always contained a de-identified subject ID, COVID-19 status, age in years and sex. Where available, HLA class I and class II types were obtained from metadata supplied by the sample provider rather than from assay-based typing. The study at large found these results: How much clinical and demographic metadata was included differed by source and by participant, and the metadata was provided uncurated.

With respect to this clone: What antigen it recognizes has not been identified. It has no much larger one-base neighbor in the sample; base qualities were not kept.

Each collaborating institution followed its own protocols to collect whole blood in K2EDTA tubes. Collaborator samples were shipped for TCRbeta analysis as frozen whole blood, isolated PBMCs, or DNA extracted from either sample type. TCRbeta CDR3 regions were amplified from genomic DNA using the immunoSEQ Assay, a bias-controlled multiplex PCR. As for the original processing: The number of nucleated cells in each sample was estimated by amplification of reference gene primers within the assay. To quantify the absolute abundance of each unique TCRbeta CDR3 rearrangement, sequence reads were collapsed and filtered. For each sample, productive Simpson clonality was calculated by taking the square root of Simpson's diversity index across productive rearrangements. TCRdb took over this immuneACCESS table, retaining in-frame rearrangements with V and J assigned. Such tables are incomplete; in checked studies, under half of the missing clones stem from an unresolved V gene, and the remainder is unexplained. Clone size and the V and J calls come from that table; the DNA yielded D and trimming. This sample lists about 120,000 clones; 75% to 85% were detected once. Roughly 7.9% of the sample belongs to the ten largest clones.

V is trimmed back by 5 bases and J by 2 bases, and the junction contains 8 bases that no gene match accounts for. The CDR3, from cysteine to phenylalanine, totals 14 residues. The sequence is cut down to CDR3 DNA, 42 bases in frame from base 1. CDR1 and CDR2, per the germline V gene (reference sequence), are GTSNPN and SVGIG. The sequencing input was peripheral blood. The receptor chain draws on TRBV30 and TRBJ2-7; 8 central nucleotides agree with TRBD1. The TCR sequence derives from a man between 65 and 85 years old with acute or convalescent COVID-19. Read as DNA, the sequence is TGTGCCTGGGGTTCGTTGGGACAGGCCTACGAGCAGTACTTC. This yields the protein CAWGSLGQAYEQYF. Beyond the CDR3, the reference TRBV30 and TRBJ2-7 genes provide the residues; the full variable domain reads: SQTIHQWPATLVQPVGSPLSLECTVEGTSNPNLYWYRQAAGRGLQLLFYSVGIGQISSEVPQNLSASRPQDRQFILSSKKLLLSDSGFYLCAWGSLGQAYEQYFGPGTRLTVT.